The 9 T cell receptor beta chains reported below all come from one sample, sequenced in a study of metastatic and nonmetastatic thyroid tumors. Patients underwent thyroid surgery, and none had received any treatment before it. TCRdb reprocessed the PCR reads via MiXCR. Here the sample spans approximately 16,000 clones, 27% being singletons. The sample was adjacent normal tissue. The receptors here all came from a female donor with papillary thyroid cancer or a benign thyroid nodule (not recorded which). Some clones in this sample may be carry-over from other donors' samples.

Sample share makes this clone medium-sized. The chain joins TRBV3-1 to TRBJ2-5; 8 bases match TRBD1. With 4 bases clipped from V and 5 bases from J, the junction kept 6 bases outside the gene matches. The CDR3 sequence is 14 residues long. Germline V gives CDR1 LGHDT, CDR2 YNNKEL (reference sequence). This CDR3 reads CASSRGQGTETQYF. Written as DNA, the CDR3 is TGTGCCAGCAGCCGTGGACAGGGAACCGAGACCCAGTACTTC.

V usage is TRBV20-1 and J usage is TRBJ2-7, with D possibly TRBD2 on 5 matching bases. V lost 6 bases to trimming and J lost 3 bases, with 6 bases between them. The CDR3 extends over 10 amino acids. Per the germline V gene, CDR1 is DFQATT and CDR2 is SNEGSKA (reference sequence). Here the CDR3 reads CSARDYEQYF. DNA for the CDR3: TGCAGTGCCCGGGACTACGAGCAGTACTTC.

This clone came up many times. V and J are TRBV12-3 or TRBV12-4 and TRBJ2-2; no reliable D call. The length of the CDR3 is 12 residues. The V end lost 3 bases, the J end lost 7 bases, and 6 bases lay between the germline ends. The CDR3 nucleotides read TGTGCCAGCAGTTTCCAGGACGGGGAGCTGTTTTTT. This translates into CASSFQDGELFF.

The count of this clone is one. A much larger clone differs by one base, so this may be a read error. The chain has TRBV20-1 and TRBJ2-7; 9 nucleotides match TRBD2. CDR3 size: 14 residues. V shed 3 bases, J shed 7 bases, and the junction held 10 bases outside the gene matches. CDR1 is DFQATT, CDR2 SNEGSKA, per germline (reference sequence). In DNA, the CDR3 is TGCAGTGCTAGCCCCGGGACTAGCTGGGGGGAGCAGTACTTC. Translating gives CSASPGTSWGEQYF.

The rearrangement uses TRBV2 and TRBJ1-2; D not certain. The germline V gene has CDR1 SNHLY and CDR2 FYNNEI. Trimming pared 3 bases from V and 3 bases from J, leaving 8 bases between. The CDR3 has 13 amino acids. The CDR3 loop reads CASSDEEDYGYTF. CDR3 in DNA: TGTGCCAGCAGTGACGAGGAGGACTATGGCTACACCTTC.

The rearrangement joins TRBV6-6 to TRBJ2-7; D tentatively fits TRBD1 or TRBD2 (5 bases each). Trimming removed 2 bases from V and 6 bases from J, with 14 bases in between. From germline, CDR1 is MNHNY and CDR2 SVGAGI (reference sequence). The CDR3 is 14 amino acids. The CDR3 bases are TGTGCCAGCAGTTACGGGCAGGGAGTCCGCGAGCAGTACTTC. It is translated as CASSYGQGVREQYF.

This clone turned up a few times. The chain has TRBV20-1 and TRBJ2-2; TRBD1 matches 8 bases. Germline trimming cut 3 bases from V and 2 bases from J; bases unmatched to any gene: 2. This CDR3 is 14 amino acids long. The germline CDR1 and CDR2 sequences are DFQATT and SNEGSKA (reference sequence). This CDR3 reads CSARDRVNTGELFF. DNA for the CDR3: TGCAGTGCTAGGGACAGGGTTAACACCGGGGAGCTGTTTTTT.

There are a few counts of this clone. This rearrangement joins TRBV10-3 to TRBJ1-2; D uncertain. Trimming left V 3 bases short and J 2 bases short, with 13 bases between. The CDR3 is 15 amino acids. Per germline, CDR1 ENHRY and CDR2 SYGVKD. CDR3 sequence reads: CAISDTKAENYGYTF. CDR3 nucleotide sequence: TGTGCCATCAGTGACACTAAAGCTGAGAACTATGGCTACACCTTC.

In its sample, this clone was seen many times. V is TRBV11-3 and J is TRBJ2-7; D not certain. V gave up 5 bases and J gave up 3 bases, with 5 bases separating them. The CDR3 extends over 11 amino acids. The germline CDR1 and CDR2 sequences are SGHNT and YENEEA. CDR3 loop: CASSPSYEQYF. The CDR3 DNA sequence: TGTGCCAGCAGCCCCAGCTACGAGCAGTACTTC. Combining the CDR3 with reference TRBV11-3 and TRBJ2-7 gives the whole variable domain EAGVVQSPRYKIIEKKQPVAFWCNPISGHNTLYWYLQNLGQGPELLIRYENEEAVDDSQLPKDRFSAERLKGVDSTLKIQPAELGDSAVYLCASSPSYEQYFGPGTRLTVT.